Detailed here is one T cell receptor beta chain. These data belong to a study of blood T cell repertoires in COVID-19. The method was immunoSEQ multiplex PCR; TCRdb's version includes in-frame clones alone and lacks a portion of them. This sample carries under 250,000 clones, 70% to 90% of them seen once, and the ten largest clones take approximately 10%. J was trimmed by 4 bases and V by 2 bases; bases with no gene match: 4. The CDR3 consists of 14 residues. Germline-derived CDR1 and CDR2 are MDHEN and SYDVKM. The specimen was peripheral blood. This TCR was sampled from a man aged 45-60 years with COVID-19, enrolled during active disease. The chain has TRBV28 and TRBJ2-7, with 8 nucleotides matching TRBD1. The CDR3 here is CASSLPGGRYEQYF. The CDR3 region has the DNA TGTGCCAGCAGTTTACCAGGGGGCAGGTACGAGCAGTACTTC.